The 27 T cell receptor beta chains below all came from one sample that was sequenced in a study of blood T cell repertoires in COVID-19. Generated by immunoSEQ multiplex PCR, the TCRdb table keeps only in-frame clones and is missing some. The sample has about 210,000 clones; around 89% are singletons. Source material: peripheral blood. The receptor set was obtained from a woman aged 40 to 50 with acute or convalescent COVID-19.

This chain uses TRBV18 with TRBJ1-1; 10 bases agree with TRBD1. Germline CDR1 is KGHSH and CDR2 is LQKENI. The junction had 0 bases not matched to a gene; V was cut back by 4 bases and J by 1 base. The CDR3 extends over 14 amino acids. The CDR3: CASSRQGANTEAFF. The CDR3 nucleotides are TGTGCCAGCTCACGACAGGGGGCGAACACTGAAGCTTTCTTT.

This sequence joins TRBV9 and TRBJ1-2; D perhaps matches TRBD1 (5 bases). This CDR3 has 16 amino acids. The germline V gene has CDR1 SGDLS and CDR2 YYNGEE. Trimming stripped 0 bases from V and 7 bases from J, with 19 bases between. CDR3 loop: CASSVGGQVPVGGYTF. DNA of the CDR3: TGTGCCAGCAGCGTAGGGGGCCAGGTCCCCGTGGGTGGCTACACCTTC.

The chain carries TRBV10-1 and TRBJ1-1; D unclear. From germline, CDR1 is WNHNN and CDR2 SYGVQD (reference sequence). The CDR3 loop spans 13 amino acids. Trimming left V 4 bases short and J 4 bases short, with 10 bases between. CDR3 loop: CASSGREGTEAFF. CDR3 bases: TGCGCCAGCAGTGGACGCGAGGGCACTGAAGCTTTCTTT.

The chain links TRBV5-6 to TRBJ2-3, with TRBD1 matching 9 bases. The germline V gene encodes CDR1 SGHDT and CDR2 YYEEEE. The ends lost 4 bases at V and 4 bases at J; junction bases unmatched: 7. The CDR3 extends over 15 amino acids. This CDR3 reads CASSTGQGNADTQYF. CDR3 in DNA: TGTGCCAGCAGCACGGGACAGGGAAACGCAGATACGCAGTATTTT.

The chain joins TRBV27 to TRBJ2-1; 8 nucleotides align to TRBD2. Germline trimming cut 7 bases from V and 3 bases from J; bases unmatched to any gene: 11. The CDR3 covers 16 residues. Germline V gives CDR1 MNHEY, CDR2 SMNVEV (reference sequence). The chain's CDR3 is CASTPGGALLYNEQFF. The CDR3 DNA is TGTGCCAGCACCCCCGGGGGGGCCCTACTCTACAATGAGCAGTTCTTC.

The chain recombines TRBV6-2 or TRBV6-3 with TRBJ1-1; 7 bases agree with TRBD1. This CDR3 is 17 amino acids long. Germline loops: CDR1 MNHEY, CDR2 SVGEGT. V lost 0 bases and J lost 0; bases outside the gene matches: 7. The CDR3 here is CASSYSGQEGMNTEAFF. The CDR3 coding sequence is TGTGCCAGCAGTTACTCTGGACAGGAGGGGATGAACACTGAAGCTTTCTTT.

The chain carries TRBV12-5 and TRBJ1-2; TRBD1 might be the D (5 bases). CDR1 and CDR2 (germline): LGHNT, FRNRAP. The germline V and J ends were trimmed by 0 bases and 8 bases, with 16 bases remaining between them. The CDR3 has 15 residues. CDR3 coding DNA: TGTGCTAGTGGTTTGGTTACAGGTTATCAAAGGGGCTACACCTTC. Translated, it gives CASGLVTGYQRGYTF.

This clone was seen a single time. The CDR3: CASSQVIGVEQYV. Here the CDR3 DNA reads TGCGCCAGCAGCCAAGTGATCGGGGTCGAGCAGTACGTC. The chain employs TRBV4-1 and TRBJ2-7; a weak D match, TRBD2 (5 bases). V was trimmed by 1 base and J by 6 bases, leaving 10 bases between them. CDR3 size: 13 residues. CDR1 and CDR2 (germline): MGHRA, YSYEKL.

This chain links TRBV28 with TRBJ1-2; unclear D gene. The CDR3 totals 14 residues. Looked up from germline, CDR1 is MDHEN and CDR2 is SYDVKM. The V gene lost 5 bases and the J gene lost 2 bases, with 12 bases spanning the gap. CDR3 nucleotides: TGTGCCAGCAGTACACCCGGGAGCAACTATGGCTACACCTTC. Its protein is CASSTPGSNYGYTF.

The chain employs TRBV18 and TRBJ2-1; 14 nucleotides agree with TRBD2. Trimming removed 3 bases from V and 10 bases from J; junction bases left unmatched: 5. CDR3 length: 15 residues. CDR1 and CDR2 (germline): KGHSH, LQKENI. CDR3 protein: CASSPPGLAGEEQFF. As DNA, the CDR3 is TGTGCCAGCTCACCCCCGGGACTAGCGGGGGAAGAGCAGTTCTTC.

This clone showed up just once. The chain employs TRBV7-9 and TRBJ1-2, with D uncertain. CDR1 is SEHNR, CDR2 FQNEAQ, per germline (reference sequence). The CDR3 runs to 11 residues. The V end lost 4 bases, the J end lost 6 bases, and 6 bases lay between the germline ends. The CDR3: CASSSEDGYTF. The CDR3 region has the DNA TGTGCCAGCAGCTCCGAGGATGGCTACACCTTC.

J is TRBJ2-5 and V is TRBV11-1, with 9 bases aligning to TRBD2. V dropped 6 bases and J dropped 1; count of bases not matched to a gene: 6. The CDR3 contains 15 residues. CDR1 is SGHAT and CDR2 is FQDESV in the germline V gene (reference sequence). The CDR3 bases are TGTGCCAGCAGTCAGCGGGGGGTTCCCCAAGAGACCCAGTACTTC. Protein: CASSQRGVPQETQYF.

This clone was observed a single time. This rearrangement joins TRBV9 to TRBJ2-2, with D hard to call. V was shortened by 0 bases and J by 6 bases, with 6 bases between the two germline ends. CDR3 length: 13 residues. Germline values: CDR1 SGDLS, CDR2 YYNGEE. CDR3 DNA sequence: TGTGCCAGCAGCGTAGAAATCGCCGGGGAGCTGTTTTTT. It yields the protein CASSVEIAGELFF.

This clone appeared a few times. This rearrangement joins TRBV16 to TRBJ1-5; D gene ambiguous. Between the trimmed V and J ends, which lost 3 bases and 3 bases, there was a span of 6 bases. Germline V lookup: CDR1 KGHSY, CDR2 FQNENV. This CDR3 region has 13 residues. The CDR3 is CASSHSYNQPQHF. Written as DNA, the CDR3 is TGTGCCAGCAGCCATAGTTACAATCAGCCCCAGCATTTT.

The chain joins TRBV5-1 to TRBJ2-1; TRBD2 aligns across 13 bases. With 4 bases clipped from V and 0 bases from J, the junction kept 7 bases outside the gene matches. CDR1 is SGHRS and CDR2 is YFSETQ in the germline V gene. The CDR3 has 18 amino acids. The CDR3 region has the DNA TGCGCCAGCAGCATGGGACTAGCGGGGCTAAACTCCTACAATGAGCAGTTCTTC. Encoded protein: CASSMGLAGLNSYNEQFF.

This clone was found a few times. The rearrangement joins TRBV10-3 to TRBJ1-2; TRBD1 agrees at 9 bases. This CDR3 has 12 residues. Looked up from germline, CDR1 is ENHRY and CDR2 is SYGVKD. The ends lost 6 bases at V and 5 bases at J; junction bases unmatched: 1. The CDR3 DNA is TGTGCCATCAGGGACAGGGGATATGGCTACACCTTC. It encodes CAIRDRGYGYTF.

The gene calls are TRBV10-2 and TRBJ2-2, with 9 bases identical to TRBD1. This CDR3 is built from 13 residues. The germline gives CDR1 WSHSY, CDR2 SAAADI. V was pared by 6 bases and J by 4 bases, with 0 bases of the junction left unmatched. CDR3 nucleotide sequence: TGCGCCAGCAGGACAGGGGGCACCGGGGAGCTGTTTTTT. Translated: CASRTGGTGELFF.

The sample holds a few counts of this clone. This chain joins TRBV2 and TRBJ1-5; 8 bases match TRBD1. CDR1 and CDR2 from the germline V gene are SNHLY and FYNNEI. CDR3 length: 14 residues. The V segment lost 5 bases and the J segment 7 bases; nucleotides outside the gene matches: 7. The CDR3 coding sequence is TGTGCCAGCAGTCTTGGGACAGGAGTCCAGCCCCAGCATTTT. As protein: CASSLGTGVQPQHF.

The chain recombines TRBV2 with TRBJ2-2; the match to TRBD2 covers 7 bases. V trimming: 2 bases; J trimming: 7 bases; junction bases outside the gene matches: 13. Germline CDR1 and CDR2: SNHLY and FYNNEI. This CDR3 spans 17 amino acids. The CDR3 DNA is TGTGCCAGCAGTGAACAGGGACCAGCGTGGGGGGGCGGGGAGCTGTTTTTT. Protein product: CASSEQGPAWGGGELFF.

The CDR3 loop is CATVERGITDTQYF. CDR3 in DNA: TGTGCCACCGTCGAGCGGGGGATCACAGATACGCAGTATTTT. The chain couples TRBV2 to TRBJ2-3; 8 nucleotides match TRBD2. The V gene end was trimmed by 10 bases and the J gene end by 2 bases; junction bases not matched to a gene: 8. Germline V gene data show CDR1 as SNHLY and CDR2 as FYNNEI. The CDR3 loop spans 14 amino acids.

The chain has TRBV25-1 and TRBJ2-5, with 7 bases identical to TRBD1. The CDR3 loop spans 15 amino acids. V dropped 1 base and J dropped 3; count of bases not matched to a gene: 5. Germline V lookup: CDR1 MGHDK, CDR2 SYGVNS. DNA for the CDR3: TGTGCCAGCAGTGAATGGTCCGGGACAGAAGAGACCCAGTACTTC. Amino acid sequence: CASSEWSGTEETQYF.

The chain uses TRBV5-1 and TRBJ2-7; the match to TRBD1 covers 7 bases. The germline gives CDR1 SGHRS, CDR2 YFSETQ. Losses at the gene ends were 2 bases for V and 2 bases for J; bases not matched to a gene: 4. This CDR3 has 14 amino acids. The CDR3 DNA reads TGCGCCAGCAGCTTACAGGGGTTCCCCTACGAGCAGTACGTC. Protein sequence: CASSLQGFPYEQYV.

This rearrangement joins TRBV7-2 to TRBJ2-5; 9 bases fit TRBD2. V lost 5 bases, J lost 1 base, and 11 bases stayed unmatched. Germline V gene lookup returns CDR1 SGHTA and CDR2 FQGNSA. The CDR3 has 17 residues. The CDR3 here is CASSPDRAGGSQETQYF. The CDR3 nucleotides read TGTGCCAGCAGCCCCGATCGGGCGGGGGGGTCCCAAGAGACCCAGTACTTC.

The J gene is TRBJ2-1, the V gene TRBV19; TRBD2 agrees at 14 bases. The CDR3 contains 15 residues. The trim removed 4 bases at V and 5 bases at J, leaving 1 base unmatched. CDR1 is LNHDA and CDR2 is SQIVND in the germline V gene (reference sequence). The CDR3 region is CASSRGLAGDNEQFF. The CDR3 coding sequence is TGTGCCAGTAGTAGGGGACTAGCGGGGGACAATGAGCAGTTCTTC.

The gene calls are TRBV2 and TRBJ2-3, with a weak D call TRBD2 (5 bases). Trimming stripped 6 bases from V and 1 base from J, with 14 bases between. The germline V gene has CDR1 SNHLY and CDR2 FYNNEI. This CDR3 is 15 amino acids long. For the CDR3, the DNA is TGTGCCAGCAGACCAAAGCCACTAGGCACAGATACGCAGTATTTT. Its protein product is CASRPKPLGTDTQYF.

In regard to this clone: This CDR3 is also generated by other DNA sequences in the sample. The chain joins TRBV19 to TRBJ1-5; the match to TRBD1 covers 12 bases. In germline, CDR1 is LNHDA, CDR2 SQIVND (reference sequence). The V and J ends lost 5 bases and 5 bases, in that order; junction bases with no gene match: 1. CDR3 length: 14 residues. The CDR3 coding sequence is TGTGCCAGTAGTGGGACAGGGGGCCATCAGCCCCAGCATTTT. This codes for CASSGTGGHQPQHF.

The CDR3 bases are TGTGCCAGCAGCCCGACAGGGCCTCGTGAAAAACTGTTTTTT. Translation: CASSPTGPREKLFF. This chain connects TRBV7-2 to TRBJ1-4; TRBD1 aligns across 7 bases. The germline gives CDR1 SGHTA, CDR2 FQGNSA. The V gene end was trimmed by 5 bases and the J gene end by 7 bases; junction bases not matched to a gene: 7. This CDR3 spans 14 amino acids.